This record covers a single TCR beta chain. The repertoire was sequenced with immunoSEQ multiplex PCR; TCRdb's copy has only in-frame clones and lacks some. The table has more than 95,000 clones, 80% to 90% seen once. The data were taken from a study of T cell responses to AZD1222 COVID-19 vaccine. This CDR3 spans 16 amino acids. Germline V gives CDR1 MNHEY, CDR2 SVGEGT. The V gene end was trimmed by 7 bases and the J gene end by 5 bases; junction bases not matched to a gene: 14. This receptor was identified in an adult in good health. The sequenced sample was peripheral blood, obtained on day 0 of MenACWY control vaccination. The chain is built from TRBV6-2 or TRBV6-3 and TRBJ2-5, with 9 bases identical to TRBD2. CDR3: CASTPRGRDSLETQYF. Written as DNA, the CDR3 is TGTGCCAGCACCCCCCGCGGGAGGGATTCCTTGGAGACCCAGTACTTC.